This entry lists 6 T cell receptor beta chains sequenced from one sample in a study of glioma-infiltrating T cells. Using RNA template, CDR3s of TCR alpha and beta were amplified with iRepertoire arm-PCR. TCRdb used MiXCR to reprocess the multiplex PCR reads, holding one entry per CDR3 protein. The sample shows 170,000 or so distinct CDR3 sequences, 43% of them seen only once. The sequenced material came from glioma tissue, nonneoplastic brain tissue, or PBMCs (not recorded which). Source of these receptors: a human donor with low-grade glioma or glioblastoma, undergoing nonglioma brain surgery, or in good health (not recorded which).

For the CDR3, the DNA is TGTGCCAGCACCAAGACTAGCGGGAGGCTCTCCTACAATGAGCAGTTCTTC. It yields the protein CASTKTSGRLSYNEQFF. V and J are TRBV7-2 and TRBJ2-1, with TRBD2 identical over 13 bases. CDR1 is SGHTA, CDR2 FQGNSA, per germline. J lost 0 bases, V lost 7 bases, and 6 bases had no gene match. This CDR3 comprises 17 residues.

This clonotype is a singleton in its sample. The rearrangement uses TRBV6-1 and TRBJ2-7; 11 nucleotides match TRBD2. The CDR3 loop spans 15 amino acids. Germline values: CDR1 MNHNS, CDR2 SASEGT. After removal of 4 bases from V and 6 bases from J, the junction contained 8 bases not matched to a gene. The CDR3 nucleotides read TGTGCCAGCAGTGTCGGGCTAGCGGGAGGCTCCGAGCAGTACTTC. Encoded protein: CASSVGLAGGSEQYF.

The genes are TRBV2 and TRBJ2-1; perhaps D is TRBD1 or TRBD2 (6 bases each). This CDR3 region has 11 residues. CDR1 and CDR2 from the germline V gene are SNHLY and FYNNEI. V was cut by 9 bases and J by 8 bases, with 11 bases left in between. Written as DNA, the CDR3 is TGTGCCAGACAGGGAGGATATGAGCAGTTCTTC. Its translation is CARQGGYEQFF.

This chain uses TRBV11-2 with TRBJ1-5; no reliable D call. The CDR3 runs to 11 residues. Germline CDR1 SGHAT, CDR2 FQNNGV. Trimming took 1 base from V and 11 from J, leaving 6 bases between them. This CDR3 reads CASSLVETQHF. CDR3 nucleotide sequence: TGTGCCAGCAGCTTAGTTGAGACCCAGCATTTT.

In this sample, this clonotype turned up many times. The chain carries TRBV28 and TRBJ1-2, with D unclear. V was trimmed by 2 bases and J by 5 bases, leaving 9 bases between them. Germline values: CDR1 MDHEN, CDR2 SYDVKM. The CDR3 covers 13 residues. CDR3 nucleotide sequence: TGTGCCAGCAGTTTAGTAGGCCAATATGGCTACACCTTC. It translates to CASSLVGQYGYTF.

On this clonotype: A read error is possible here, since a much larger clone lies one base away. Without the conserved terminal phenylalanine or tryptophan, this CDR3 likely stems from a read error. J is TRBJ2-5 and V is TRBV2; D might be TRBD2 (6 bases). Germline V gene sequence: CDR1 SNHLY, CDR2 FYNNEI. The V gene lost 6 bases and the J gene lost 4 bases, with 12 bases spanning the gap. This CDR3 has 13 residues. CDR3 nucleotide sequence: TGTGCCAGCAGCTATCAGGGAGGAGAGACCCAGTACTTA. The encoded protein is CASSYQGGETQYL.